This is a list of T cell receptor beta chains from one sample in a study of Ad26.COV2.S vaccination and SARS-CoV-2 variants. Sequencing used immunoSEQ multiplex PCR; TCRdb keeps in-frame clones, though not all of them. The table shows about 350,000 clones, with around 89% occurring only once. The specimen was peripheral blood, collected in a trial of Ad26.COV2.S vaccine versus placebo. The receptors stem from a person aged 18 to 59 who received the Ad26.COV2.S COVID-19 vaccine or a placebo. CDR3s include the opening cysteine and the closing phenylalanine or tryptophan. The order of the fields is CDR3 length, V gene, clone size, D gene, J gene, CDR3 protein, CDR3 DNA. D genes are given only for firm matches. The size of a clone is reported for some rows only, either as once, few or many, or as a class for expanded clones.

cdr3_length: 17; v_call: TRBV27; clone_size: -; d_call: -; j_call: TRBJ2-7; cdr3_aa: CASSYQGGGGFSYEQYF; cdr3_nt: TGTGCCAGCAGTTATCAGGGGGGAGGGGGTTTCTCCTACGAGCAGTACTTC
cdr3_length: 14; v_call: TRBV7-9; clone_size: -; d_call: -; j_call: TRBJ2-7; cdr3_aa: CASSRRDGDYEQYF; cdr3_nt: TGTGCCAGCAGCCGTCGGGACGGAGACTACGAGCAGTACTTC
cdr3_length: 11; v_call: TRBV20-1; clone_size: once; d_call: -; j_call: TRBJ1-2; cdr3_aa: CSALPYYGYTF; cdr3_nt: TGCAGTGCTCTACCTTACTATGGCTACACCTTC
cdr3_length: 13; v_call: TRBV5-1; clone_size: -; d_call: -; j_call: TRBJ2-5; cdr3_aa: CASSLEGSETQYF; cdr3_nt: TGCGCCAGCAGCTTGGAGGGCTCGGAGACCCAGTACTTC
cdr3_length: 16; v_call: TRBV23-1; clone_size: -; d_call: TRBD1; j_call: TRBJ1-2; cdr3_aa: CASSLPTGGGFYGYTF; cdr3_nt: TGCGCCAGCAGTTTACCTACAGGGGGGGGCTTCTATGGCTACACCTTC
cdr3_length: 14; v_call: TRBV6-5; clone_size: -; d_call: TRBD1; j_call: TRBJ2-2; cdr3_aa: CASSGTENTGELFF; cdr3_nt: TGTGCCAGCAGCGGGACAGAGAACACCGGGGAGCTGTTTTTT
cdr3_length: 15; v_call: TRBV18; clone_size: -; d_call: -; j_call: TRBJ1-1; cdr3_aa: CASSPPYGEGTEAFF; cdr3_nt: TGTGCCAGCTCACCACCCTATGGGGAGGGCACTGAAGCTTTCTTT
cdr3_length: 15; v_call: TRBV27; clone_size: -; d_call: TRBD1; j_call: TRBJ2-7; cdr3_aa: CASSLWAGGIYEQYF; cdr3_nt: TGTGCCAGCAGTTTATGGGCAGGGGGCATCTACGAGCAGTACTTC
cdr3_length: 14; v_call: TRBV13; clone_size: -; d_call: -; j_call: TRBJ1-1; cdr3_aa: CASSSRGRPTEAFF; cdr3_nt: TGTGCCAGCAGCTCCCGCGGTCGACCCACTGAAGCTTTCTTT
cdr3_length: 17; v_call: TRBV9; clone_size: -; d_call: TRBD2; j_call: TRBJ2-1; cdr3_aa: CASSVESGLAGDNEQFF; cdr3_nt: TGTGCCAGCAGCGTAGAGAGCGGGCTAGCGGGCGACAATGAGCAGTTCTTC
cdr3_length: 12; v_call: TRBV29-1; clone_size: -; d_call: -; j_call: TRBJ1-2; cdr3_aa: CSVVGVNYGYTF; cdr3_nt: TGCAGCGTTGTAGGGGTAAACTATGGCTACACCTTC
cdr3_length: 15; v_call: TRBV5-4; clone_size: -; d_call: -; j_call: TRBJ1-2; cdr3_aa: CASSQASTRGYGYTF; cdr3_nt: TGTGCCAGCAGCCAGGCCTCCACCAGGGGCTATGGCTACACCTTC
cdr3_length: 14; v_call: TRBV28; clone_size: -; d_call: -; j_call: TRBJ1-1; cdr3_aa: CASSSFRGVTEAFF; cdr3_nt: TGTGCCAGCAGTTCCTTCAGGGGTGTTACTGAAGCTTTCTTT
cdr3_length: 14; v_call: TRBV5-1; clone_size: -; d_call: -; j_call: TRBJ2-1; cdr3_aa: CASSEDSPYNEQFF; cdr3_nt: TGCGCCAGCAGCGAGGACTCCCCATACAATGAGCAGTTCTTC
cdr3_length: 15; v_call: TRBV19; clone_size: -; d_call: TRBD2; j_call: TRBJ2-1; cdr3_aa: CASSETSGRGDEQFF; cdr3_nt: TGTGCCAGTAGTGAGACTAGCGGGAGAGGCGATGAGCAGTTCTTC
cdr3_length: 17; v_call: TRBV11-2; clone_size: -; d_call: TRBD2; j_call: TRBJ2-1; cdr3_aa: CASTMTSGRVSYNEQFF; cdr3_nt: TGTGCCAGCACCATGACTAGCGGGAGGGTCTCCTACAATGAGCAGTTCTTC
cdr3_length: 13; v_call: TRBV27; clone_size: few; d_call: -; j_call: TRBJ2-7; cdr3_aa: CASSLKGNYEQYF; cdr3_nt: TGTGCCAGCAGTTTAAAGGGGAACTACGAGCAGTACTTC
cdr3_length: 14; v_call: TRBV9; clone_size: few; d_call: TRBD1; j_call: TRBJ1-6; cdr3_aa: CASSNRGFDSPLHF; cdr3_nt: TGTGCCAGCAGCAACAGGGGTTTTGATTCACCCCTCCACTTT
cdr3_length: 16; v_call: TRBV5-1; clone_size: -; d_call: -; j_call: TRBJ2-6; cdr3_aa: CASSLDGDSGANVLTF; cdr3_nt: TGCGCCAGCAGCTTGGATGGCGACTCTGGGGCCAACGTCCTGACTTTC
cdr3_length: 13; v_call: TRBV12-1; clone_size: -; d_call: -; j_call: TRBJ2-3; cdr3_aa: CASSFLGTDTQYF; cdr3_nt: TGTGCCAGCAGCTTTTTGGGGACAGATACGCAGTATTTT
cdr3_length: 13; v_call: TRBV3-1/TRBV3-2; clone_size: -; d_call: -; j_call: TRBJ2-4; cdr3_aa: CASSQAGKNIQYF; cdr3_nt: TGTGCCAGCAGCCAAGCCGGCAAAAACATTCAGTACTTC
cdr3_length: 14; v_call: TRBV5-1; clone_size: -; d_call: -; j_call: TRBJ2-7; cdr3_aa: CASSSTGVAYEQYF; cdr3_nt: TGCGCCAGCAGCTCGACAGGAGTAGCATACGAGCAGTACTTC
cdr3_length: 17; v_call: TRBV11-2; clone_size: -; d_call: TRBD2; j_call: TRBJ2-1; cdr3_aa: CASSLGGGLAGNNEQFF; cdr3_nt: TGTGCCAGCAGCTTAGGGGGCGGACTAGCGGGGAACAATGAGCAGTTCTTC
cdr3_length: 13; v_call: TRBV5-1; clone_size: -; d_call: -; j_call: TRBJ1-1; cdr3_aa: CASSLTGNTEAFF; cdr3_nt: TGCGCCAGCAGCTTGACAGGAAACACTGAAGCTTTCTTT
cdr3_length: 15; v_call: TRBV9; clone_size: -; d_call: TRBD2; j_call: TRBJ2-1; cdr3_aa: CASSATSGSYNEQFF; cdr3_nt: TGTGCCAGCAGCGCAACTAGCGGATCCTACAATGAGCAGTTCTTC
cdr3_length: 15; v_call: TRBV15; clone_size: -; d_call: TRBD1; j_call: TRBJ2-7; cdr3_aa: CATSRDLGQGYEQYF; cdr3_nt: TGTGCCACCAGCAGAGATTTAGGACAGGGATACGAGCAGTACTTC
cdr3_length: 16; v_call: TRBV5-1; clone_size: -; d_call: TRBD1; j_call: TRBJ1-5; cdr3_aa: CASSLTGTGGGQPQHF; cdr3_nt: TGCGCCAGCAGCTTGACTGGGACAGGGGGTGGTCAGCCCCAGCATTTT
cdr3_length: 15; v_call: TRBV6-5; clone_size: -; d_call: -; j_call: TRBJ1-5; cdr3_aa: CASSYSSGARQPQHF; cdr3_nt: TGTGCCAGCAGTTACTCGTCGGGGGCTCGCCAGCCCCAGCATTTT
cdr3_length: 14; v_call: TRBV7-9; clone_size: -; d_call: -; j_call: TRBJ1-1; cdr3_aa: CASSLEPGNTEAFF; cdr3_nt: TGTGCCAGCAGCTTAGAGCCGGGGAACACTGAAGCTTTCTTT
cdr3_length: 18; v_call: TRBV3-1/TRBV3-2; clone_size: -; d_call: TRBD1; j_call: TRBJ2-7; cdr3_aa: CASSPDKGAGTGGYEQYF; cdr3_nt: TGTGCCAGCAGCCCTGACAAGGGGGCTGGGACAGGGGGGTACGAGCAGTACTTC
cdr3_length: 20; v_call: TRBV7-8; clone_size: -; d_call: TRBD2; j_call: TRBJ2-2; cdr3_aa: CASSLVFGTSGSPDTGELFF; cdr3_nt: TGTGCCAGCAGCTTAGTTTTCGGGACTAGCGGGAGTCCGGACACCGGGGAGCTGTTTTTT
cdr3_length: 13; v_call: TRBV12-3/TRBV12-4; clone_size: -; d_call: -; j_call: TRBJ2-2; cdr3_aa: CASTSGAGGELFF; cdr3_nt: TGTGCCAGCACGTCAGGGGCGGGCGGGGAGCTGTTTTTT
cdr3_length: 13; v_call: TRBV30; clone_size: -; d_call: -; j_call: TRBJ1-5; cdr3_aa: CAWSVYTNQPQHF; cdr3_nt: TGTGCCTGGAGTGTATACACGAATCAGCCCCAGCATTTT
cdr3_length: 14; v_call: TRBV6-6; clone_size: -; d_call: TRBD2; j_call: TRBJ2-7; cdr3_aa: CASSYSGTYYEQYF; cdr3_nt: TGTGCCAGCAGTTACAGCGGGACGTACTACGAGCAGTACTTC
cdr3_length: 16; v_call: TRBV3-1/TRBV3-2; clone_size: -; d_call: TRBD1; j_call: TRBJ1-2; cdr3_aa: CASSARWRGQGYGYTF; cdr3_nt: TGTGCCAGCAGCGCGAGATGGCGGGGACAGGGATATGGCTACACCTTC
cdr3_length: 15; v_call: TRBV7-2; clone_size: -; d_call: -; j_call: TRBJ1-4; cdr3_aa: CASSLVADMGEKLFF; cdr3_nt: TGTGCCAGCAGCTTAGTAGCCGACATGGGTGAAAAACTGTTTTTT
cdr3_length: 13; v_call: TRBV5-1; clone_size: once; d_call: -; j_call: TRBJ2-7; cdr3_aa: CASSLDRGTEQYF; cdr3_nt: TGCGCCAGCAGCTTGGACCGGGGGACCGAGCAGTACTTC
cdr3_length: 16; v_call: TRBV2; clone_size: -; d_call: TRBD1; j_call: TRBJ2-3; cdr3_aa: CASSERDRGGTDTQYF; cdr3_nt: TGTGCCAGCAGTGAACGGGACAGGGGGGGCACAGATACGCAGTATTTT
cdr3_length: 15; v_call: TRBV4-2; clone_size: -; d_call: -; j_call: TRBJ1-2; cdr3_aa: CASSQDYLGGTGYTF; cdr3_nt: TGTGCCAGCAGCCAAGACTACCTAGGGGGGACTGGCTACACCTTC
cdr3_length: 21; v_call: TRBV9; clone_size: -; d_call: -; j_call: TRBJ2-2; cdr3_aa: CASSVGFRRNRREVNTGELFF; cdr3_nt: TGTGCCAGCAGCGTAGGTTTCCGGAGAAACCGGCGGGAAGTGAACACCGGGGAGCTGTTTTTT
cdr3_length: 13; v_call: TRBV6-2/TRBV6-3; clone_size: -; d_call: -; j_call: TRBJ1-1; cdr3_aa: CASSYTQGTEAFF; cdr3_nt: TGTGCCAGCAGTTACACGCAGGGGACTGAAGCTTTCTTT
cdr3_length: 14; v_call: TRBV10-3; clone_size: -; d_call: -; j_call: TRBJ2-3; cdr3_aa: CAISDGGGPDTQYF; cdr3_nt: TGTGCCATCAGTGATGGGGGGGGCCCAGATACGCAGTATTTT
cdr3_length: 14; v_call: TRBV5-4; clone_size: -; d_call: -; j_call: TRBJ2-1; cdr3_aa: CASSLGTLYNEQFF; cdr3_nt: TGTGCCAGCAGCTTGGGGACACTTTACAATGAGCAGTTCTTC
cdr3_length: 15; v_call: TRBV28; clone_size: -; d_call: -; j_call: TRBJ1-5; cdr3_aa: CASSSSGTLNQPQHF; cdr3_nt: TGTGCCAGCAGTTCGTCGGGGACACTAAATCAGCCCCAGCATTTT
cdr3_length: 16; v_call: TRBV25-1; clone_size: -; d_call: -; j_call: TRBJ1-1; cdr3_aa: CASSSLGGETNTEAFF; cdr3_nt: TGTGCCAGCAGCTCCCTTGGGGGGGAGACGAACACTGAAGCTTTCTTT
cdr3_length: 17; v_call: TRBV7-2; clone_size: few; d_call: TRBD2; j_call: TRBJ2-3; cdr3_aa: CASSSLGLAGAADTQYF; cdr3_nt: TGTGCCAGCAGCTCCCTTGGACTAGCGGGAGCCGCAGATACGCAGTATTTT
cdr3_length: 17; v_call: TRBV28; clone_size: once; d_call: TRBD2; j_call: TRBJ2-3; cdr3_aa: CASSSGLAGGGADTQYF; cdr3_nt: TGTGCCAGCAGTTCCGGACTAGCGGGAGGTGGGGCAGATACGCAGTATTTT
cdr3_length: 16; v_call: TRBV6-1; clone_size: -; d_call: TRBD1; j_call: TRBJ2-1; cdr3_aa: CASSGQGLSSYNEQFF; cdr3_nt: TGTGCCAGCAGTGGACAGGGTCTCAGCTCCTACAATGAGCAGTTCTTC
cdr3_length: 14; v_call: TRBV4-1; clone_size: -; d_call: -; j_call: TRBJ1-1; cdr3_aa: CASSQPNVNTEAFF; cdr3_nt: TGCGCCAGCAGCCAACCCAACGTGAACACTGAAGCTTTCTTT
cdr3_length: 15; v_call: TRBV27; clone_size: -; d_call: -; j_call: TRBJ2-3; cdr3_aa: CATLRTVTSTDTQYF; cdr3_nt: TGTGCCACCCTAAGGACAGTCACTAGCACAGATACGCAGTATTTT
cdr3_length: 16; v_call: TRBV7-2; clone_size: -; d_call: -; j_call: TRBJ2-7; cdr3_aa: CASSLGRYWSSYEQYF; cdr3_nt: TGTGCCAGCAGCTTAGGCCGTTACTGGAGCTCCTACGAGCAGTACTTC
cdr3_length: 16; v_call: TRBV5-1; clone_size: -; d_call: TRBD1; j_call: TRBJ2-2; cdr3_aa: CASSLGQTLFTGELFF; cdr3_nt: TGCGCCAGCAGCCTGGGACAGACGTTATTCACCGGGGAGCTGTTTTTT
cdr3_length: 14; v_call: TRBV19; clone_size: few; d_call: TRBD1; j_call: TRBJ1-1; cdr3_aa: CASSPQGGDTEAFF; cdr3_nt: TGTGCCAGTAGTCCCCAGGGGGGTGACACTGAAGCTTTCTTT
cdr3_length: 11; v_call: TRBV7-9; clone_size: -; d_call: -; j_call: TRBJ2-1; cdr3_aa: CASRFYNEQFF; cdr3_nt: TGTGCCAGTCGCTTCTACAATGAGCAGTTCTTC
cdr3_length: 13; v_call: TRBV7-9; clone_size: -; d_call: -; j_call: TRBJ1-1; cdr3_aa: CASSLARGTEAFF; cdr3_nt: TGTGCCAGCAGCTTAGCAAGGGGGACTGAAGCTTTCTTT
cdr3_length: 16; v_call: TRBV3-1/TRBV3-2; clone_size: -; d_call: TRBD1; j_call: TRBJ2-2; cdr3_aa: CASSQYRTGGTGELFF; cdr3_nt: TGTGCCAGCAGCCAATACCGGACAGGGGGCACCGGGGAGCTGTTTTTT
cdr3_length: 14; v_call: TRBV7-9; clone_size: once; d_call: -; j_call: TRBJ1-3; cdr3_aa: CASSHPGSGNTIYF; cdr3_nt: TGTGCCAGCAGCCACCCGGGTTCTGGAAACACCATATATTTT
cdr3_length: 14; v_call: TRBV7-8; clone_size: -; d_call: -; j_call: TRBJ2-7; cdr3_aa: CASSYLRDSYEQYF; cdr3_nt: TGTGCCAGCAGCTACCTCCGGGATTCCTACGAGCAGTACTTC
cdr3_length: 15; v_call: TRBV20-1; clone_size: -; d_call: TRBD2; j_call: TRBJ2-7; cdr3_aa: CSASSAGEESYEQYF; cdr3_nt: TGCAGTGCTAGTTCTGCGGGAGAGGAATCCTACGAGCAGTACTTC